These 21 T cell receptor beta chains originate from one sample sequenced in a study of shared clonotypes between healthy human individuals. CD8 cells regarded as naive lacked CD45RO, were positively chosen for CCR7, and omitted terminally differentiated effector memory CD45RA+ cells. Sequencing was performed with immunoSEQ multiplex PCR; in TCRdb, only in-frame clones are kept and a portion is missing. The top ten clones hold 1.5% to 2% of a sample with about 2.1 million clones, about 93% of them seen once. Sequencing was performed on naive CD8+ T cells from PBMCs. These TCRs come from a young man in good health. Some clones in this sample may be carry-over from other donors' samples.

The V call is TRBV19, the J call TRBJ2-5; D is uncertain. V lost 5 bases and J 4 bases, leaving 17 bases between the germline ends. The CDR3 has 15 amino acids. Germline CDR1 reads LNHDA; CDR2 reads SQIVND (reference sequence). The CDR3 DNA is TGTGCCAGTAGTCCCCGGACCTTTCTCCGAGAGACCCAGTACTTC. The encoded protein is CASSPRTFLRETQYF.

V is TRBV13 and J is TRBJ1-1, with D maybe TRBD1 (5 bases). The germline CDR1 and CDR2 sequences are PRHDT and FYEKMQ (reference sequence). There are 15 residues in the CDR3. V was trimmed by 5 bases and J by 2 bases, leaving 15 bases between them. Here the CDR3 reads CASSLPGGGNTEAFF. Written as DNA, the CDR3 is TGTGCCAGCAGCCTCCCGGGGGGAGGAAACACTGAAGCTTTCTTT. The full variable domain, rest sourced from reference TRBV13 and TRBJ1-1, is AAGVIQSPRHLIKEKRETATLKCYPIPRHDTVYWYQQGPGQDPQFLISFYEKMQSDKGSIPDRFSAQQFSDYHSELNMSSLELGDSALYFCASSLPGGGNTEAFFGQGTRLTVV.

The CDR3 region is CASRTGQSALFF. Written as DNA, the CDR3 is TGTGCCAGTAGGACTGGACAGAGCGCGCTGTTTTTT. J is TRBJ2-2 and V is TRBV19; tentative D call: TRBD1 (6 bases). Germline V CDR1 and CDR2: LNHDA, SQIVND (reference sequence). The CDR3 spans 12 residues. V was clipped by 6 bases and J by 13 bases, with 15 bases between them.

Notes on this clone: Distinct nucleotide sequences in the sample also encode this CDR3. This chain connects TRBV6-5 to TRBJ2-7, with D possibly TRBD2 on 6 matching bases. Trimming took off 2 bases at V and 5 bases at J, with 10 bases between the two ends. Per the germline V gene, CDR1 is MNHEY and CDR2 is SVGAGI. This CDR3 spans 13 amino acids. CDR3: CASSYPPSDEQYF. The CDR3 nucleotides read TGTGCCAGCAGTTACCCACCTAGCGACGAGCAGTACTTC.

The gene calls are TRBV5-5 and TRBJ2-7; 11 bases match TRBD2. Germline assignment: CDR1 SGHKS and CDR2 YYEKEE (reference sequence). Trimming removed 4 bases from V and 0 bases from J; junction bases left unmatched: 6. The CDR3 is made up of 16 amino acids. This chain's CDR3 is CASSTGTSGSSYEQYF. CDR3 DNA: TGTGCCAGCAGCACCGGGACTAGCGGATCCTCCTACGAGCAGTACTTC. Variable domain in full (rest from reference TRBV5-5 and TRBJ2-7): DAGVTQSPTHLIKTRGQQVTLRCSPISGHKSVSWYQQVLGQGPQFIFQYYEKEERGRGNFPDRFSARQFPNYSSELNVNALLLGDSALYLCASSTGTSGSSYEQYFGPGTRLTVT.

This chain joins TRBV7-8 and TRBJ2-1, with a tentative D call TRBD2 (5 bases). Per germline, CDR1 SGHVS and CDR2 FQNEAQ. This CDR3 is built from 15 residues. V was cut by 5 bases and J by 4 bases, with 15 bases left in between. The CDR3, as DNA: TGTGCCAGCAGCGACCGCCGAGGGTATTACAATGAGCAGTTCTTC. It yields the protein CASSDRRGYYNEQFF.

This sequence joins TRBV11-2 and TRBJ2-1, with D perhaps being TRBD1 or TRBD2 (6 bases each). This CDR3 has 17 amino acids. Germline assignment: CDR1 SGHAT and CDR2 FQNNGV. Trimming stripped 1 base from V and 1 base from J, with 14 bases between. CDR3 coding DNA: TGTGCCAGCAGCTTAGTCGTGGGGGGCTATTCCTACAATGAGCAGTTCTTC. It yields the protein CASSLVVGGYSYNEQFF.

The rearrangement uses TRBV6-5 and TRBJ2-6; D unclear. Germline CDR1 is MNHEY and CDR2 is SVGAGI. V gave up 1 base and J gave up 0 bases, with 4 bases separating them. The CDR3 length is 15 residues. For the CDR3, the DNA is TGTGCCAGCAGTTACTTGGCCTCTGGGGCCAACGTCCTGACTTTC. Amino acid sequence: CASSYLASGANVLTF.

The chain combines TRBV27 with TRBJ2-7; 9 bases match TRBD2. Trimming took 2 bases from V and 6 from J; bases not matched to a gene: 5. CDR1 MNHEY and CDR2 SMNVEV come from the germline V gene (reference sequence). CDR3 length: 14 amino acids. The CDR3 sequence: CASSLRASGTEQYF. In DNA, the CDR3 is TGTGCCAGCAGTTTAAGGGCTAGCGGGACCGAGCAGTACTTC.

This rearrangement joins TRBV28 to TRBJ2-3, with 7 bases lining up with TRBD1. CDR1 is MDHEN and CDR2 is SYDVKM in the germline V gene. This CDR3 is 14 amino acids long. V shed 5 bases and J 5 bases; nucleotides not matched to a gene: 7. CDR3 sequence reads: CASSLGQAGDTQYF. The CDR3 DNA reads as TGTGCCAGCAGTCTAGGACAGGCCGGAGATACGCAGTATTTT.

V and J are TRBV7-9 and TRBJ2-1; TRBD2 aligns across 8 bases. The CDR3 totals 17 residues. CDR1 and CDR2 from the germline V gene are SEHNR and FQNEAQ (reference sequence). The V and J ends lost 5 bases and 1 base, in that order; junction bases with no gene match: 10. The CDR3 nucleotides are TGTGCCAGCAGCACAGGCTCCCAGCGGGAGTCCTACAATGAGCAGTTCTTC. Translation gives CASSTGSQRESYNEQFF.

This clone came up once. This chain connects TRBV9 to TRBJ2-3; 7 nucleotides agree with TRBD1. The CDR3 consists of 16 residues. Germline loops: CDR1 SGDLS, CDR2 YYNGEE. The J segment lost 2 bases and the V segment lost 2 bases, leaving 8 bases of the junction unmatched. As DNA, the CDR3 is TGTGCCAGCAGCGTGAGACAGGGCTCCTTCACAGATACGCAGTATTTT. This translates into CASSVRQGSFTDTQYF. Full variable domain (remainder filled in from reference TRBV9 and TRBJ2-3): DSGVTQTPKHLITATGQRVTLRCSPRSGDLSVYWYQQSLDQGLQFLIQYYNGEERAKGNILERFSAQQFPDLHSELNLSSLELGDSALYFCASSVRQGSFTDTQYFGPGTRLTVL.

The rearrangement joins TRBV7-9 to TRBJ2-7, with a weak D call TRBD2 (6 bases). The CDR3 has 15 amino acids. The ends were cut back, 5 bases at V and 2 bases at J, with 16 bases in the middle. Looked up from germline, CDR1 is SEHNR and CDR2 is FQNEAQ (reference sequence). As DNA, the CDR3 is TGTGCCAGCAGCCCCCCGGCGGGACCCACCTACGAGCAGTACTTC. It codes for CASSPPAGPTYEQYF.

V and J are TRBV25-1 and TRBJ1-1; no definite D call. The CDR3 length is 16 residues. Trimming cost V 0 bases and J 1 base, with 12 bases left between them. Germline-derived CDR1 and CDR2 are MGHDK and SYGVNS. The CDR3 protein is CASSEYGQEANTEAFF. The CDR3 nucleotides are TGTGCCAGCAGTGAATACGGCCAGGAGGCGAACACTGAAGCTTTCTTT.

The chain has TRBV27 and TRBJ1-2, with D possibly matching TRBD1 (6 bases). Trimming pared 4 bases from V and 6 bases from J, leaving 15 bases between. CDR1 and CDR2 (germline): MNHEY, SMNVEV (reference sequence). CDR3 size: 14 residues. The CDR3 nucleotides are TGTGCCAGCAGTTCCATCGACTACAGGGATGGCTACACCTTC. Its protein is CASSSIDYRDGYTF.

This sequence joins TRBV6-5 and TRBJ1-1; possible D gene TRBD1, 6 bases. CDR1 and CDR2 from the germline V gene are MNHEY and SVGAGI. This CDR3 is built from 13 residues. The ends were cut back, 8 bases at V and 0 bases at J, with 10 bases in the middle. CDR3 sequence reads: CASRAGVNTEAFF. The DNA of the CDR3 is TGTGCCAGCCGGGCAGGGGTGAACACTGAAGCTTTCTTT.

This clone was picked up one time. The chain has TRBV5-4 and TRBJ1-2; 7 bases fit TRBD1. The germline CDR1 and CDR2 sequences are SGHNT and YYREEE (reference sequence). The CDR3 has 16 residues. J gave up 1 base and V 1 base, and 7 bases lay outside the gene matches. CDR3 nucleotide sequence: TGTGCCAGCAGCTTGCCCCGGACAGGACTTAACTATGGCTACACCTTC. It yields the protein CASSLPRTGLNYGYTF. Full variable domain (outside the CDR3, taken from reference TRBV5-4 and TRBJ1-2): ETGVTQSPTHLIKTRGQQVTLRCSSQSGHNTVSWYQQALGQGPQFIFQYYREEENGRGNFPPRFSGLQFPNYSSELNVNALELDDSALYLCASSLPRTGLNYGYTFGSGTRLTVV.

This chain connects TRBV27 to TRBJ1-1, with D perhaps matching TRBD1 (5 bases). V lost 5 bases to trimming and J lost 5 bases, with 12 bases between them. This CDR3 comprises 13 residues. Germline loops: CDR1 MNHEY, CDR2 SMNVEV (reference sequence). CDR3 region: CASSPRAGTEAFF. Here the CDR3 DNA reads TGTGCCAGCAGTCCTCGGGCAGGGACTGAAGCTTTCTTT.

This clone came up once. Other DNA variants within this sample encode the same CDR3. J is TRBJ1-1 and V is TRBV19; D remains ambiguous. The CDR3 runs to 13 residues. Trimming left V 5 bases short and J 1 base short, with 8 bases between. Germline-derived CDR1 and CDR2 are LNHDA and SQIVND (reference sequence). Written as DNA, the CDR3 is TGTGCCAGTAGTTCGGGAGGGAACACTGAAGCTTTCTTT. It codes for CASSSGGNTEAFF.

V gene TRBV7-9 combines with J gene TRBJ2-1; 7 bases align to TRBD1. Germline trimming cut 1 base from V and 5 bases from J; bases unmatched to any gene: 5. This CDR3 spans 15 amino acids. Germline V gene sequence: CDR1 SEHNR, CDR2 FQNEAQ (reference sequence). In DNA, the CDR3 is TGTGCCAGCAGCTTAGGGACAGGCGCAGACAATGAGCAGTTCTTC. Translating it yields CASSLGTGADNEQFF.

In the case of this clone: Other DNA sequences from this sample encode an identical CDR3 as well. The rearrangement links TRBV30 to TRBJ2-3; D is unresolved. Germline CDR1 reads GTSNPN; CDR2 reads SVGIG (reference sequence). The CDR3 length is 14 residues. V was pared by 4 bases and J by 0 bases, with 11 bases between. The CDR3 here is CAWNLGGSTDTQYF. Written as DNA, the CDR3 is TGTGCCTGGAACCTCGGTGGGAGCACAGATACGCAGTATTTT. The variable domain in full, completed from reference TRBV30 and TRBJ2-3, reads SQTIHQWPATLVQPVGSPLSLECTVEGTSNPNLYWYRQAAGRGLQLLFYSVGIGQISSEVPQNLSASRPQDRQFILSSKKLLLSDSGFYLCAWNLGGSTDTQYFGPGTRLTVL.